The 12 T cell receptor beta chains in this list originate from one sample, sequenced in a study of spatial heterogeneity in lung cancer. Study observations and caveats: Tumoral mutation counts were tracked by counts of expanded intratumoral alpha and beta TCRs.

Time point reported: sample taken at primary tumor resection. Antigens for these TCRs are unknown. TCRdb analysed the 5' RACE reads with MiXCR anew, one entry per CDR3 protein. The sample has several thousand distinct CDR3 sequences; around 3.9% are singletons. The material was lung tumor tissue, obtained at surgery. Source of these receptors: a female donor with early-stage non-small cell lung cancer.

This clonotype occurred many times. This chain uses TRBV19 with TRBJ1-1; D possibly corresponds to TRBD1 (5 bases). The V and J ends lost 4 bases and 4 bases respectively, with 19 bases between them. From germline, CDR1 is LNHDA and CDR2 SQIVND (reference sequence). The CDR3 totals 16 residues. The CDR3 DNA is TGTGCCAGTAGTACCCCTTTCGAGGCCGGGGGCACTGAAGCTTTCTTT. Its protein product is CASSTPFEAGGTEAFF.

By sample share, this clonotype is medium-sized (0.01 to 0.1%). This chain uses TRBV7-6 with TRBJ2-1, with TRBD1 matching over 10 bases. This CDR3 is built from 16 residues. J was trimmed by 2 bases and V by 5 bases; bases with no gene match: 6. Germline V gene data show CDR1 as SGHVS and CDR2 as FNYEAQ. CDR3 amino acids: CASSPGQGEAYNEQFF. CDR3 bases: TGTGCCAGCAGCCCTGGACAGGGGGAGGCCTACAATGAGCAGTTCTTC.

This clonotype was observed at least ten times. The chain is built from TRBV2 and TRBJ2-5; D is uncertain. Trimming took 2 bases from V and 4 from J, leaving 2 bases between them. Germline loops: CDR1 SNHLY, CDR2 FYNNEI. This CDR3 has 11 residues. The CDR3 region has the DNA TGTGCCAGCAGTGAATTAGAGACCCAGTACTTC. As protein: CASSELETQYF.

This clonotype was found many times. The DNA for the CDR3 is TGTGCCAGCAGTTTGATTAGAACGACTGAAGCTTTCTTT. Its protein is CASSLIRTTEAFF. The V gene is TRBV27, the J gene TRBJ1-1, with D unresolved. Germline values: CDR1 MNHEY, CDR2 SMNVEV (reference sequence). Trimming removed 3 bases from V and 5 bases from J, with 10 bases in between. This CDR3 comprises 13 residues.

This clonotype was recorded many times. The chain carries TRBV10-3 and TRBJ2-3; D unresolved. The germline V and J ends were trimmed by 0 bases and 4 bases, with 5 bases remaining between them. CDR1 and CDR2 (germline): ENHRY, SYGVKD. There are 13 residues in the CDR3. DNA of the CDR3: TGTGCCATCAGTGAGTCGAATTCAGATACGCAGTATTTT. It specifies CAISESNSDTQYF.

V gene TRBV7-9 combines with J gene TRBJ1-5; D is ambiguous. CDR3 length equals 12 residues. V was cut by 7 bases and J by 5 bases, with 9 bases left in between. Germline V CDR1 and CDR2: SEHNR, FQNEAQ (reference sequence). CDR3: CASTLGDQPQHF. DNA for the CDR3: TGTGCCAGCACCTTGGGAGATCAGCCCCAGCATTTT.

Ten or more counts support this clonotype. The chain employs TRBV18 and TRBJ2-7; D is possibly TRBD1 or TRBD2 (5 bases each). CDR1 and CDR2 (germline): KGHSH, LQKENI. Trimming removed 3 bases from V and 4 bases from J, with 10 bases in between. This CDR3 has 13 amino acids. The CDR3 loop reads CASSPNGGYEQYF. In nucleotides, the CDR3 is TGTGCCAGCTCACCCAATGGGGGTTACGAGCAGTACTTC.

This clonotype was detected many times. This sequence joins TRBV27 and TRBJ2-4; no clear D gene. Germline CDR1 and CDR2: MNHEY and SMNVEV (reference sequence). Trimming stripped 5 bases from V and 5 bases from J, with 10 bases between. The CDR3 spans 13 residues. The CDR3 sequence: CASSNRAENIQYF. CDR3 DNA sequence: TGTGCCAGCAGTAACCGGGCGGAAAACATTCAGTACTTC.

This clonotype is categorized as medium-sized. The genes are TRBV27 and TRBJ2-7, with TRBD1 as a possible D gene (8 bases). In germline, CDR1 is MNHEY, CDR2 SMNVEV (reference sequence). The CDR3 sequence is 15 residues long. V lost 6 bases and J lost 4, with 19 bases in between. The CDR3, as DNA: TGTGCCAGCAGGTCCTACAGGGGGGGGGAATACGAGCAGTACTTC. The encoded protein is CASRSYRGGEYEQYF.

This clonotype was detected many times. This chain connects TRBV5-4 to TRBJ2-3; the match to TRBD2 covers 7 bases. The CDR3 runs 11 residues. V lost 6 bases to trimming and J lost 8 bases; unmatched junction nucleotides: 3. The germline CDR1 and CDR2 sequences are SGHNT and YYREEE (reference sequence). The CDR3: CASTWGGTQYF. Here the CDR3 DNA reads TGTGCCAGCACCTGGGGGGGTACGCAGTATTTT.

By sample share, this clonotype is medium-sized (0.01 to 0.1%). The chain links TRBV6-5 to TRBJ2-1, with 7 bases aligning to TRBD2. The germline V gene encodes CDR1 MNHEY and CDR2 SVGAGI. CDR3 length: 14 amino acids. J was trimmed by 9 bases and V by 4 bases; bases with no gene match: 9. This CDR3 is CASSSGTIPIEQFF. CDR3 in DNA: TGTGCCAGCAGTTCAGGGACTATTCCTATTGAGCAGTTCTTC.

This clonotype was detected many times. The CDR3 reads CSVEAGLETQYF. CDR3 bases: TGCAGCGTTGAGGCAGGGTTAGAGACCCAGTACTTC. The chain has TRBV29-1 and TRBJ2-5; D may be TRBD1 (5 bases). V gave up 3 bases and J gave up 4 bases, with 9 bases separating them. CDR3 length equals 12 residues. Germline V gene sequence: CDR1 SQVTM, CDR2 ANQGSEA.